This TCR beta chain was sequenced during a study of cytomegalovirus exposure and HLA in healthy donors. The CDR3 is 12 amino acids. CDR1 and CDR2 (germline): SEHNR, FQNEAQ (reference sequence). Though nominally healthy at sampling, donors likely had unrecorded immune exposures. This clone was seen a handful of times. One end of the junction is discordant with germline, which a read error may explain. Primers for the PCR totalled 60 Vbeta and 13 Jbeta. The table came from immunoSEQ multiplex PCR; TCRdb's copy has only in-frame clones and leaves some out. This sample has about 150,000 clones, with roughly four fifths found just once.

J is TRBJ2-7 and V is TRBV7-9, with D uncertain. The specimen sequenced was PBMCs. This TCR derives from a young man in good health and CMV-seronegative. The CDR3 sequence is CSSSLITYEQYF. DNA of the CDR3: TGTTCCAGCAGCTTAATTACCTACGAGCAGTACTTC.